Below, 9 T cell receptor delta chains from the same sample are listed, as sequenced in a study of γδ T cells in repeated Plasmodium falciparum infection. TCRdb re-called clones from the multiplex PCR reads using CATT. Of around 50,000 delta-chain clones detected, 1.6% appear once; the ten largest clones hold 8.6%. Vgamma9/Vdelta2+ and Vdelta2-negative gammadelta T cells were flow-sorted from PBMC for bulk sequencing. Sequences were obtained from gamma-delta T cells from blood. These receptors originate from a pool of human donors (malaria-infected and uninfected, not separated).

About this clone itself: The protein that TCRdb holds for this DNA derives from a much larger clone and differs from the translated DNA at residue 16, which likely indicates a read error; the protein shown here is translated from the DNA. This chain's CDR3 is CALGEYLPITEGYLPRFYTDKLIF. DNA of the CDR3: TGTGCTCTTGGGGAATACCTTCCTATTACTGAGGGATACTTACCGCGCTTTTACACCGATAAACTCATCTTT. This chain connects TRDV1 to TRDJ1; tentatively, D is TRDD2 (8 bases). The J gene was missing in TCRdb and was found by matching the end of the DNA to germline. Trimming took 2 bases from V and 0 from J, leaving 37 bases between them. CDR1 is TSWWSYY and CDR2 is QGS in the germline V gene. This CDR3 comprises 24 residues.

This clone was seen ten or more times. CDR3: CALGEPEAFLLNLAQYTDKLIF. The CDR3 DNA sequence: TGTGCTCTTGGGGAACCCGAGGCCTTCCTCCTTAATCTCGCCCAGTACACCGATAAACTCATCTTT. J is TRDJ1 and V is TRDV1; 7 bases fit TRDD2. Per the germline V gene, CDR1 is TSWWSYY and CDR2 is QGS. The CDR3 covers 22 residues. With 1 base clipped from V and 0 bases from J, the junction kept 23 bases outside the gene matches.

A remark on this clone: The protein TCRdb gives is from a much larger clone and does not agree with this DNA's translation at residue 19, likely a read error; the protein shown here comes from the DNA. For the V gene the call is TRDV1; the J gene has no call; the D segment call TRDD3 is taken from the table without a DNA check. The germline CDR1 and CDR2 sequences are TSWWSYY and QGS. The CDR3 runs to 21 residues. The CDR3 reads CALGDPPSSRDWGMYTDKPIF. DNA of the CDR3: TGTGCTCTTGGGGATCCTCCTTCCTCCCGGGACTGGGGGATGTACACCGATAAACCCATCTTT.

A few counts support this clone. The protein TCRdb gives is from a much larger clone and does not agree with this DNA's translation at residue 10, likely a read error; the protein shown here comes from the DNA. V is TRDV3 and J is TRDJ1, with D perhaps TRDD3 (6 bases). Germline lookup yields CDR1 TVYSNPD and CDR2 GDNSRS (reference sequence). Deletions cut 1 base from V and 0 bases from J, with 24 bases between. The CDR3 contains 18 residues. CDR3 loop: CAFNRGRWGLKDTDKLIF. The DNA of the CDR3 is TGTGCCTTTAACAGGGGTCGTTGGGGGTTAAAGGACACCGATAAACTCATCTTT.

This clone was recorded a few times. For this DNA, TCRdb reports the protein of a much larger clone, which diverges at residue 12, most likely from a read error; the protein presented here is translated directly from the DNA. J is TRDJ1 and V is TRDV1; 8 bases map to TRDD3. Per germline, CDR1 TSWWSYY and CDR2 QGS. The CDR3 covers 21 residues. J was trimmed by 0 bases and V by 4 bases; bases with no gene match: 22. The CDR3 region is CALGAYLPSYDPWGNTDKLIF. In DNA form, the CDR3 reads TGTGCTCTTGGGGCGTACCTCCCGTCCTACGACCCCTGGGGGAACACCGATAAACTCATCTTT.

In regard to this clone: For this DNA, TCRdb reports the protein of a much larger clone, which diverges at residue 8, most likely from a read error; the protein presented here is translated directly from the DNA. The V gene corresponds to TRDV1; no J gene was called; TRDD3 is the table's D call and was not checked against the DNA. This CDR3 comprises 25 residues. In germline, CDR1 is TSWWSYY, CDR2 QGS. For the CDR3, the DNA is TGTGCTCTTGGGGAACTCTATCTTACGTTTTACCCCCCGGGGGATACTGCAAAATACACCGATAAACTAATCTTT. It translates to CALGELYLTFYPPGDTAKYTDKLIF.

Of note for this clone: With a far larger clone one base away, a read error is the likely cause. This CDR3 is also generated by other DNA sequences in the sample. This sequence joins TRDV1 and TRDJ1; TRDD2 is a possible D gene (5 bases). From germline, CDR1 is TSWWSYY and CDR2 QGS. V was cut by 2 bases and J by 2 bases, with 24 bases left in between. The CDR3 consists of 19 residues. The DNA of the CDR3 is TGTGCTCTTGGGGAATCGGGGCCCCCAGTCGTCCTTCAAACCGATAAACTCATCTTT. It is translated as CALGESGPPVVLQTDKLIF.

This clone occurred a few times. This probably arose from a read error, given a far larger clone one base away. At the DNA level, this CDR3 is encoded by other sequences in the same sample as well. The rearrangement links TRDV1 to TRDJ1, with 8 bases identical to TRDD3. With 3 bases clipped from V and 0 bases from J, the junction kept 27 bases outside the gene matches. CDR1 and CDR2 from the germline V gene are TSWWSYY and QGS. The CDR3 is made up of 23 amino acids. CDR3 in amino acids: CALGEAVGRIFRLGGAYTDKLIF. The CDR3 DNA reads as TGTGCTCTTGGGGAGGCCGTTGGTCGGATTTTTAGACTGGGGGGCGCGTACACCGATAAACTCATCTTT.

Points on this clone: A far larger clone is off by one base, so a read error is likely. This same CDR3 is encoded by further DNA sequences in the sample. This chain links TRDV1 with TRDJ1; 13 bases are a match to TRDD3. The J gene is not listed in TCRdb, so it was assigned here from a DNA match to germline. Trimming removed 1 base from V and 8 bases from J; junction bases left unmatched: 7. CDR1 is TSWWSYY and CDR2 is QGS in the germline V gene. This CDR3 comprises 16 residues. CDR3 DNA sequence: TGTGCTCTTGGGGAACCCTACTGGGGGATACGAGGCAAACTCATCTTT. Translating gives CALGEPYWGIRGKLIF.